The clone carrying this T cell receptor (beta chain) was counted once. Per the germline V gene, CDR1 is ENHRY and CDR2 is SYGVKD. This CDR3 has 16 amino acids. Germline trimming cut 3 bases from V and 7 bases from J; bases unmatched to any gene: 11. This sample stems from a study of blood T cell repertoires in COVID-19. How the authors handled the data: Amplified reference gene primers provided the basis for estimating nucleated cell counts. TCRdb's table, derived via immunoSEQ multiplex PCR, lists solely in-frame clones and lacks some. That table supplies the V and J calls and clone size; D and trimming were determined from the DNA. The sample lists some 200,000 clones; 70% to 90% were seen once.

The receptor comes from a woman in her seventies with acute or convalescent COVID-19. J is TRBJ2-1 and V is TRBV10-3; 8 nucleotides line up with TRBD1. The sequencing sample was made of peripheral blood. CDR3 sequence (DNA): TGTGCCATCAGTGACTCAGGACAGGGACATCAGAATGAGCAGTTCTTC. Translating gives CAISDSGQGHQNEQFF.